The TCR beta chain under discussion was sequenced for a study of blood T cells in healthy people across ages. Drawn from each donor were approximately 9.2 milliliters of peripheral blood. Sample-barcoded 5' priming and a J-beta primer mix drove a second PCR of about 6 to 11 cycles. Each cDNA molecule was tagged by a template-switch adaptor that had 12 random nucleotides. TCRdb re-analysed the 5' RACE reads in MiXCR, keeping a single row per CDR3 protein. The sample records some 1.5 million distinct CDR3 sequences, 25% to 30% being singletons. This sequence was found in a woman aged 30 to 39 in good health. Sequenced: blood.

The CDR3 spells CASSLTGMTGELFF. CDR3 sequence (DNA): TGCGCCAGCAGCCTGACAGGGATGACCGGGGAGCTGTTTTTT. This chain joins TRBV5-1 and TRBJ2-2; 7 nucleotides match TRBD1. Germline V gene sequence: CDR1 SGHRS, CDR2 YFSETQ. The V and J ends lost 4 bases and 5 bases, in that order; junction bases with no gene match: 5. This CDR3 spans 14 amino acids. The complete variable domain, with remaining parts taken from reference TRBV5-1 and TRBJ2-2, reads KAGVTQTPRYLIKTRGQQVTLSCSPISGHRSVSWYQQTPGQGLQFLFEYFSETQRNKGNFPGRFSGRQFSNSRSEMNVSTLELGDSALYLCASSLTGMTGELFFGEGSRLTVL.